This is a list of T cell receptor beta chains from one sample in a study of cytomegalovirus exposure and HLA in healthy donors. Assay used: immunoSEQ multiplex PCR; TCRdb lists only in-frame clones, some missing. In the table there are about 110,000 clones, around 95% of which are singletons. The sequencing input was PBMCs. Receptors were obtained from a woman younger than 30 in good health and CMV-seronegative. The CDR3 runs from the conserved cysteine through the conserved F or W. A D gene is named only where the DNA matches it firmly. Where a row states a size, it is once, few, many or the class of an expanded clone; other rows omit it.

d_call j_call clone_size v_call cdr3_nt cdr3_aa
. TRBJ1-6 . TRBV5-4 TGTGCCAGCAGCTTGGAGTCGGGATATAATTCACCCCTCCACTTT CASSLESGYNSPLHF
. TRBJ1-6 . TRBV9 TGTGCCAGCAGCGCTCAGACAGGCTCCTATAATTCACCCCTCCACTTT CASSAQTGSYNSPLHF
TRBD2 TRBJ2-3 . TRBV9 TGTGCCAGCAGCGTAGGGCCGGCGGGGGGGCGAAACACAGATACGCAGTATTTT CASSVGPAGGRNTDTQYF
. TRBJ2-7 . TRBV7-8 TGTGCCAGCAGCGCCAATACAGGAATAAGGACCTACGAGCAGTACTTC CASSANTGIRTYEQYF
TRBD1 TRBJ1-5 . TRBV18 TGTGCCAGCTCACTAGGGACAGGGGCCAACAATCAGCCCCAGCATTTT CASSLGTGANNQPQHF
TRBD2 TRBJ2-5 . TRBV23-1 TGCGCCAGCAGTCAAACGGGGGGCCCTAGCGGGGACTTTGTTATCCAGCAAGAGACCCAGTACTTC CASSQTGGPSGDFVIQQETQYF
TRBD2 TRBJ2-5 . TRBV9 TGTGCCAGCAGCACTAGCGGGGGGGCCGGGGAGACCCAGTACTTC CASSTSGGAGETQYF
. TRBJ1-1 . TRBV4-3 TGCGCCAGCAGCCAAGATATCCGGGGATGGGACACTGAAGCTTTCTTT CASSQDIRGWDTEAFF
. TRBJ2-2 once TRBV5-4 TGTGCCACATTGAAAACAGGGATTGGAGGCGGGGAGCTGTTTTTT CATLKTGIGGGELFF
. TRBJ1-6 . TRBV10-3 TGTGCCATCAGTGCCGGGGTTGGAGGGCATTCACCCCTCCACTTT CAISAGVGGHSPLHF
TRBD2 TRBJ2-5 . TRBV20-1 TGCAGTGGGTGGGGGGGAGAGACCCAGTACTTC CSGWGGETQYF
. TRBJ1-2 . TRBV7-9 TGTGCCAGCAGCTTATTGAAAGCGGAGGGGACTTATGGCTACACCTTC CASSLLKAEGTYGYTF
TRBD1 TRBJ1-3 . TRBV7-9 TGTGCCTTCACAGGGGACAGCTCTGGAAACACCATATATTTT CAFTGDSSGNTIYF
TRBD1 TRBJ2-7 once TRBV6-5 TGTGCCAGCAGCCGACAGGGGGCGAGGAGTGACGAGCAGTACTTC CASSRQGARSDEQYF
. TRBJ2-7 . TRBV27 TGTGCCAGCAGTTCTCCACAATCCTACGAGCAGTACTTC CASSSPQSYEQYF
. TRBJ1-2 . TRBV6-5 TGTGCCAGCAGTTACTCAGAGGGCTATGGCTACACCTTC CASSYSEGYGYTF
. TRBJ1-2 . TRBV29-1 TGCAGCGTTGACGGTGGTAACTATGGCTACACCTTC CSVDGGNYGYTF
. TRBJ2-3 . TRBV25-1 TGTGCCAGCAAATCGGGGGATACGCAGTATTTT CASKSGDTQYF
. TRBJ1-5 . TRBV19 TGTGCCAGTAGAGACAGGAGTTATAGCAATCAGCCCCAGCATTTT CASRDRSYSNQPQHF
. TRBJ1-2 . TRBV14 TGTGCCAGCAGCCAAGATTCGCGGGGCAGTGATGGCTACACCTTC CASSQDSRGSDGYTF
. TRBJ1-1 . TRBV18 TGTGCCAGCTCACCAGGACAGCGTCTGAACACTGAAGCTTTCTTT CASSPGQRLNTEAFF
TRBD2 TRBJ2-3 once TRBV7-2 TGTGCCAGCAGCCGCACTAGCGCCACAGATACGCAGTATTTT CASSRTSATDTQYF
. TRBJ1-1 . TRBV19 TGTGCCACCGGAGGGAAACAGCTGAACACTGAAGCTTTCTTT CATGGKQLNTEAFF
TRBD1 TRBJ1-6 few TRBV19 TGTGCCAGTAGCCCTGGGACAGGAGAACCTCTGGGGTCACCCCTCCACTTT CASSPGTGEPLGSPLHF
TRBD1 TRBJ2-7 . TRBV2 TGTGCCAGCATCCCCGGGACAGCAGCCCACGAGCAGTACTTC CASIPGTAAHEQYF
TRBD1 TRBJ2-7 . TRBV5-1 TGCGCCAGCAGTTTAGGGGACAGCTCCTACGAGCAGTACTTC CASSLGDSSYEQYF
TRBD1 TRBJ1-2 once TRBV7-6 TGTGCCAGCAGCTTAGATTCGGGACAGGGCTTCTATGGCTACACCTTC CASSLDSGQGFYGYTF
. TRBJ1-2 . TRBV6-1 TGTGCCAGCAGTGGTTCGGGGGTAAGAGGCTACACCTTC CASSGSGVRGYTF
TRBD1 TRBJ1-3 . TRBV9 TGTGCCAGCAGCGAATGGACAGGGGGAAACACCATATATTTT CASSEWTGGNTIYF
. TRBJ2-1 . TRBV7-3 TGTGCCAGCAGCTTTACCATTCAGTCGGGGAATGAGCAGTTCTTC CASSFTIQSGNEQFF
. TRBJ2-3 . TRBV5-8 TGTGCCAGCAGCCTACAGTGGGCCAGCACAGATACGCAGTATTTT CASSLQWASTDTQYF
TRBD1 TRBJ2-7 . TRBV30 TGTGCCTGGAGTGTACGGGGACAGGGGTTCTACGAGCAGTACTTC CAWSVRGQGFYEQYF
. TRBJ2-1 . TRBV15 TGTGCCTCCAAGGACGGGGGACCTTACAATGAGCAGTTCTTC CASKDGGPYNEQFF
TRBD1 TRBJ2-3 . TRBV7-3 TGTGCCAGCAGCCGGACAGGGGGAGGGATAGATACGCAGTATTTT CASSRTGGGIDTQYF
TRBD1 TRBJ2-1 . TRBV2 TGTGCCAGCAGACTTGACAGGGGCGACTACAATGAGCAGTTCTTC CASRLDRGDYNEQFF
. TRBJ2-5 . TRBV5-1 TGCGCCAGCAGCTACAACAAAGACCAAGAGACCCAGTACTTC CASSYNKDQETQYF
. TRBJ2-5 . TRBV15 TGTGCCACCAGCAGAGGGGGTACAGGACAAGAGACCCAGTACTTC CATSRGGTGQETQYF
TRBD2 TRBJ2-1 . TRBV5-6 TGTGCCAGCAGAAGAGCAGCGGGGGTCGCCTACAATGAGCAGTTCTTC CASRRAAGVAYNEQFF
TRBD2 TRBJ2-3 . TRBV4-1 TGCGCCAGCAGCCCGGGACTAGCGGAAGGCACAGATACGCAGTATTTT CASSPGLAEGTDTQYF
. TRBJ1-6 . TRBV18 TGTGCCAGCTCCGAGACAGATATTAATTCACCCCTCCACTTT CASSETDINSPLHF
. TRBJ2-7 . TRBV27 TGTGCCAGCACCTCAGGTCAGCGGGAGCAGTACTTC CASTSGQREQYF
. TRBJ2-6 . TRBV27 TGTGCCAGCAGTTTCAGGGCTGATGGGGCCAACGTCCTGACTTTC CASSFRADGANVLTF
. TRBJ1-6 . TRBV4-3 TGCGCCAGCAGCCAAGCGGGGGGGAGGGGGTATAATTCACCCCTCCACTTT CASSQAGGRGYNSPLHF
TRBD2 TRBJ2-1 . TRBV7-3 TGTGCCAGCAGCTTAGGGGGACTAGCGGGGGACAATGAGCAGTTCTTC CASSLGGLAGDNEQFF
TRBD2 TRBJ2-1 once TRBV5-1 TGCGCCAGCAGTCTTAGCGGGGCGTACAATGAGCAGTTCTTC CASSLSGAYNEQFF